These T cell receptor beta chains were read from a single sample in a study of T-cell reconstitution after alpha-beta-depleted transplantation in children. MiXCR, applied by TCRdb to the PCR reads, yields one record per CDR3 protein. The sample carries about 400,000 distinct CDR3 sequences, 20% recorded once. The specimen was PBMCs from the stem cell graft donor, collected from the stem cell graft. These receptors all stem from a human donor who donated a stem cell graft to a child with acute myeloid leukemia. Each CDR3 is given with its conserved first and last residue. The D gene is left open where the match is weak. Clone size, where shown, is once, few, many, or a class for clones that have expanded.

D,size,V,J,DNA,CDR3
-,-,TRBV28,TRBJ2-7,TGTGCCAGCAGTTTAGGGTCAGCTTCCTACGAGCAGTACTTC,CASSLGSASYEQYF
TRBD2,-,TRBV5-1,TRBJ2-2,TGCGCCAGCAGTACTAGCGGGAACACCGGGGAGCTGTTTTTT,CASSTSGNTGELFF
-,-,TRBV2,TRBJ2-7,TGTGCCAGCAGTGGCACTAGCTTCGCCTACGAGCAGTACTTC,CASSGTSFAYEQYF
-,many,TRBV29-1,TRBJ2-3,TGCAGCGTTGAAGCTCTAGGGACACACACAGATACGCAGTATTTT,CSVEALGTHTDTQYF
TRBD2,few,TRBV29-1,TRBJ2-7,TGCAGCGCCAAGGGACTAGCGGGTGCCGAGCAGTACTTC,CSAKGLAGAEQYF
TRBD1,-,TRBV12-3/TRBV12-4,TRBJ2-1,TGTGCCAGCAGTCAAGGACAGGGCAATGAGCAGTTCTTC,CASSQGQGNEQFF
TRBD2,many,TRBV13,TRBJ2-7,TGTGCCAGCAGCCTAGGGACTAGCGGGCTGAGCTCCTACGAGCAGTACTTC,CASSLGTSGLSSYEQYF
TRBD1,-,TRBV24-1,TRBJ2-2,TGTGCCACCAGTGATCCCCGACAGGGAAACACCGGGGAGCTGTTTTTT,CATSDPRQGNTGELFF
TRBD2,-,TRBV7-2,TRBJ2-7,TGTGCCAGCAGCTCCCGGGAGGTCGCCTACGAGCAGTACTTC,CASSSREVAYEQYF
-,few,TRBV18,TRBJ2-7,TGTGCCAGCTCACCACAGGGGTCCTACGAGCAGTACTTC,CASSPQGSYEQYF